This TCR beta chain was documented in a study of T cell responses to AZD1222 COVID-19 vaccine. Study-wide background: Second-dose schedules of about 4 or about 12 weeks were combined. General observations from the study: An increase in Spike-specific TCR breadth and depth was observed after two AZD1222 doses. Only six AZD1222 recipients tested seropositive at baseline.

Details on this clone: Its antigen is still unknown.

V dropped 5 bases and J dropped 7; count of bases not matched to a gene: 16. This CDR3 has 19 residues. CDR1 and CDR2 (germline): SGHVS, FQNEAQ. TCRdb's table, derived via immunoSEQ multiplex PCR, lists solely in-frame clones and lacks some. Here the sample spans roughly 100,000 clones, 85% to 90% being singletons. This clonotype originated in an adult in good health. This chain uses TRBV7-8 with TRBJ2-1, with 14 nucleotides matching TRBD2. This material consisted of peripheral blood, taken on day 0 of AZD1222 vaccination. The CDR3 DNA sequence: TGTGCCAGCAGCACCCCGGGACTAGCGGGAGAAAAGATTCGAAATGAGCAGTTCTTC. This gives the protein CASSTPGLAGEKIRNEQFF.